This TCR beta chain is from a study of cytomegalovirus exposure and HLA in healthy donors. The germline gives CDR1 SGHNT, CDR2 YENEEA. V lost 10 bases and J lost 9; bases outside the gene matches: 15. This CDR3 spans 14 amino acids. Profiling relied on immunoSEQ multiplex PCR, and the TCRdb table lists in-frame clones only, not all of them. Counted here are under 200,000 clones, under 90% occurring once; the ten biggest clones make up 10%. The sequence came from a woman under 30 in good health and CMV-seropositive. Material: PBMCs. The chain joins TRBV11-3 to TRBJ2-3; 8 positions match TRBD1. CDR3 DNA: TGTGCCACCTCCCCTGGACAGGGATTGGTCACGCAGTATTTT. Protein sequence: CATSPGQGLVTQYF.